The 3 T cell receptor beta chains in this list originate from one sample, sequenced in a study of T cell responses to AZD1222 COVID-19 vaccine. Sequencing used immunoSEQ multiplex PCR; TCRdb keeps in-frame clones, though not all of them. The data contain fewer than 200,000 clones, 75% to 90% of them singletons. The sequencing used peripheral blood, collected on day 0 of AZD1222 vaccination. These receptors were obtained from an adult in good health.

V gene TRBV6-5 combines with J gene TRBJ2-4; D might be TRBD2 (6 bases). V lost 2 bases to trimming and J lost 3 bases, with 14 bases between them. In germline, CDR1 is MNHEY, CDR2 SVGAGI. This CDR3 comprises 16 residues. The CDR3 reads CASSYGGGVGKNIQYF. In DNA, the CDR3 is TGTGCCAGCAGTTACGGGGGAGGAGTAGGCAAAAACATTCAGTACTTC.

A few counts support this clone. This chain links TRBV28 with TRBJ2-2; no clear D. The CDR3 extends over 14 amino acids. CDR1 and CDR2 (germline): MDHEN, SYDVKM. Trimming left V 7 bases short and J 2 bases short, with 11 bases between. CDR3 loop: CASIPGRNTGELFF. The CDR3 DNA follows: TGTGCCAGCATACCTGGACGCAACACCGGGGAGCTGTTTTTT.

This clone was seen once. For the CDR3, the DNA is TGTGCCAGTAGACAGACAGGGGGAGCTTTCTTT. It translates to CASRQTGGAFF. The V call is TRBV19, the J call TRBJ1-1; 9 bases agree with TRBD1. The CDR3 contains 11 residues. Germline CDR1 LNHDA, CDR2 SQIVND (reference sequence). The ends lost 6 bases at V and 10 bases at J; junction bases unmatched: 3.